The clone carrying this T cell receptor (beta chain) showed up many times. A much bigger clone sits one base away, suggesting this may be a read error. CDR3 length: 15 residues. Germline trimming cut 3 bases from V and 5 bases from J; bases unmatched to any gene: 4. Together with a sample-barcoded 5' primer, a J-beta primer mix was included in a second PCR lasting roughly 6 to 12 cycles. In TCRdb, the 5' RACE reads were re-called with MiXCR into one record per CDR3 protein. The table lists 700,000 or so distinct CDR3 sequences, approximately 40% of them singletons. The data were obtained in a study of blood T cells in healthy people across ages.

The chain recombines TRBV12-3 or TRBV12-4 with TRBJ1-2, with TRBD1 matching 12 bases. This sequence was found in an elderly man in good health. The sequenced sample consisted of blood. CDR3 sequence: CASSLGTGGWYGYTF. The CDR3, as DNA: TGTGCCAGCAGTTTGGGGACAGGGGGCTGGTATGGCTACACCTTC.